Presented here are 21 T cell receptor beta chains from one specimen sequenced in a study of radiotherapy plus CTLA-4 blockade in lung cancer. Sequenced by immunoSEQ multiplex PCR; TCRdb stores in-frame clones only, minus some. The table lists over 50,000 clones, less than 80% of them singletons. The sample here was peripheral blood, taken from a patient treated with radiotherapy plus ipilimumab. All receptors come from a human donor with non-small cell lung cancer who had a complete response to radiotherapy plus ipilimumab.

The chain combines TRBV5-1 with TRBJ2-1; tentative D call: TRBD1 (5 bases). V lost 4 bases and J 0 bases, leaving 11 bases between the germline ends. The CDR3 extends over 15 amino acids. Germline assignment: CDR1 SGHRS and CDR2 YFSETQ. CDR3 coding DNA: TGCGCCAGCAGCCGGACATCCGGCTCCTACAATGAGCAGTTCTTC. It specifies CASSRTSGSYNEQFF.

The chain joins TRBV7-9 to TRBJ2-7, with D possibly TRBD1 on 6 matching bases. Trimming pared 5 bases from V and 6 bases from J, leaving 17 bases between. Germline V CDR1 and CDR2: SEHNR, FQNEAQ (reference sequence). This CDR3 is 14 amino acids long. This CDR3 is CASSTAGTPGEQYF. CDR3 in DNA: TGTGCCAGCAGCACTGCCGGGACACCGGGCGAGCAGTACTTC.

The chain's CDR3 is CASSPSIRTGFNEKLFF. The CDR3 bases are TGTGCCAGCTCACCGTCAATTCGGACAGGGTTTAATGAAAAACTGTTTTTT. The chain recombines TRBV18 with TRBJ1-4, with 8 bases that match TRBD1. The germline V gene has CDR1 KGHSH and CDR2 LQKENI. Trimming took 3 bases from V and 4 from J; bases not matched to a gene: 10. The CDR3 has 17 amino acids.

The chain has TRBV7-9 and TRBJ1-1; 8 bases are shared with TRBD1. The CDR3 is 14 residues long. Germline V gene sequence: CDR1 SEHNR, CDR2 FQNEAQ (reference sequence). The junction had 4 bases not matched to a gene; V was cut back by 2 bases and J by 5 bases. The CDR3 sequence: CASSLQGARTEAFF. The CDR3 DNA is TGTGCCAGCAGCTTACAGGGGGCAAGGACTGAAGCTTTCTTT. Full variable domain (remainder filled in from reference TRBV7-9 and TRBJ1-1): DTGVSQNPRHKITKRGQNVTFRCDPISEHNRLYWYRQTLGQGPEFLTYFQNEAQLEKSRLLSDRFSAERPKGSFSTLEIQRTEQGDSAMYLCASSLQGARTEAFFGQGTRLTVV.

The chain has TRBV9 and TRBJ2-2; 10 bases are shared with TRBD2. The V gene's germline CDR1 is SGDLS and CDR2 YYNGEE. The V and J ends lost 0 bases and 2 bases, in that order; junction bases with no gene match: 16. The CDR3 loop spans 21 amino acids. The CDR3 bases are TGTGCCAGCAGCGTAGGGTTACAGGGTAGGGCTAGCGGGAGAAACACCGGGGAGCTGTTTTTT. It specifies CASSVGLQGRASGRNTGELFF.

The chain is built from TRBV5-1 and TRBJ1-1, with 8 bases aligning to TRBD1. CDR1 and CDR2 (germline): SGHRS, YFSETQ. The CDR3 spans 15 residues. V shed 5 bases and J 2 bases; nucleotides not matched to a gene: 8. For the CDR3, the DNA is TGCGCCAGCAGGAGTGGGACAGGTGACAACACTGAAGCTTTCTTT. It encodes CASRSGTGDNTEAFF.

The chain uses TRBV7-9 and TRBJ2-3; 9 positions match TRBD2. This CDR3 comprises 14 residues. Trimming removed 1 base from V and 4 bases from J; junction bases left unmatched: 0. The germline gives CDR1 SEHNR, CDR2 FQNEAQ (reference sequence). CDR3 loop: CASSLGLAADTQYF. Written as DNA, the CDR3 is TGTGCCAGCAGCTTAGGACTAGCGGCAGATACGCAGTATTTT.

The chain links TRBV6-1 to TRBJ2-3; 9 nucleotides line up with TRBD1. Germline CDR1 is MNHNS and CDR2 is SASEGT. The CDR3 has 14 amino acids. The V segment lost 6 bases and the J segment 4 bases; nucleotides outside the gene matches: 5. The CDR3 protein is CASRGQGISDTQYF. CDR3 nucleotides: TGTGCCAGCAGGGGACAGGGTATCTCAGATACGCAGTATTTT.

The genes are TRBV5-1 and TRBJ2-4, with a possible D match to TRBD2 (5 bases). CDR3 length equals 14 residues. V dropped 6 bases and J dropped 4 bases, with 14 bases sitting between them. Germline lookup yields CDR1 SGHRS and CDR2 YFSETQ. This chain's CDR3 is CASTPDGEKNIQYF. The CDR3 coding sequence is TGCGCCAGCACCCCAGACGGGGAAAAAAACATTCAGTACTTC.

The rearrangement joins TRBV9 to TRBJ1-3; 10 positions agree with TRBD1. CDR1 and CDR2 from the germline V gene are SGDLS and YYNGEE. The CDR3 runs to 17 residues. The ends lost 3 bases at V and 0 bases at J; junction bases unmatched: 6. The CDR3 protein is CASSAGQGYPSGNTIYF. DNA for the CDR3: TGTGCCAGCAGCGCGGGACAGGGGTACCCCTCTGGAAACACCATATATTTT.

This clone was counted at least ten times. The gene calls are TRBV10-3 and TRBJ1-2, with a possible D match to TRBD1 (5 bases). Germline loops: CDR1 ENHRY, CDR2 SYGVKD. Trimming stripped 10 bases from V and 3 bases from J, with 18 bases between. CDR3 length equals 14 residues. CDR3 sequence: CATSDGGIHYGYTF. CDR3 nucleotide sequence: TGTGCCACTTCGGACGGGGGTATTCACTATGGCTACACCTTC.

This sequence joins TRBV19 and TRBJ2-1; 8 nucleotides line up with TRBD1. The CDR3 runs 17 residues. CDR1 and CDR2 (germline): LNHDA, SQIVND (reference sequence). V lost 5 bases to trimming and J lost 1 base; unmatched junction nucleotides: 10. Written as DNA, the CDR3 is TGTGCCAGTAGTGCGGACAGGGATGCTAAGTCCTACAATGAGCAGTTCTTC. Translating gives CASSADRDAKSYNEQFF. The whole variable domain, remainder taken from reference TRBV19 and TRBJ2-1, is DGGITQSPKYLFRKEGQNVTLSCEQNLNHDAMYWYRQDPGQGLRLIYYSQIVNDFQKGDIAEGYSVSREKKESFPLTVTSAQKNPTAFYLCASSADRDAKSYNEQFFGPGTRLTVL.

The CDR3 is CASSMGQGSYEQYF. As DNA, the CDR3 is TGTGCCAGTAGTATGGGACAGGGCTCCTACGAGCAGTACTTC. V usage is TRBV19 and J usage is TRBJ2-7, with 9 positions matching TRBD1. Per germline, CDR1 LNHDA and CDR2 SQIVND (reference sequence). This CDR3 has 14 residues. J lost 0 bases, V lost 3 bases, and 0 bases had no gene match. Looking up the rest from reference TRBV19 and TRBJ2-7 gives the full variable domain: DGGITQSPKYLFRKEGQNVTLSCEQNLNHDAMYWYRQDPGQGLRLIYYSQIVNDFQKGDIAEGYSVSREKKESFPLTVTSAQKNPTAFYLCASSMGQGSYEQYFGPGTRLTVT.

The genes are TRBV5-6 and TRBJ1-6; no clear D gene. This CDR3 has 14 residues. V was trimmed by 0 bases and J by 7 bases, leaving 8 bases between them. In germline, CDR1 is SGHDT, CDR2 YYEEEE. CDR3 bases: TGTGCCAGCAGCTTGGATTCGCGCAATTCACCCCTCCACTTT. Translating gives CASSLDSRNSPLHF.

V usage is TRBV4-3 and J usage is TRBJ1-2; D is uncertain. V was cut by 0 bases and J by 4 bases, with 12 bases left in between. CDR1 LGHNA and CDR2 YSLEER come from the germline V gene. The CDR3 loop spans 15 amino acids. CDR3 sequence (DNA): TGCGCCAGCAGCCAAGATCGGGTGGGTTTCTATGGCTACACCTTC. The encoded protein is CASSQDRVGFYGYTF.

The V and J genes are TRBV4-3 and TRBJ1-1; no definite D call. The CDR3 totals 13 residues. V lost 2 bases to trimming and J lost 6 bases, with 10 bases between them. Per the germline V gene, CDR1 is LGHNA and CDR2 is YSLEER. The CDR3 nucleotides are TGCGCCAGCAGCCAACGAGGTTTCTCTGAAGCTTTCTTT. This sequence encodes CASSQRGFSEAFF.

This clone was seen once. The chain joins TRBV5-1 to TRBJ1-6; D perhaps matches TRBD1 (6 bases). This CDR3 comprises 14 residues. The V and J ends lost 4 bases and 7 bases respectively, with 12 bases between them. Germline V gives CDR1 SGHRS, CDR2 YFSETQ. CDR3 loop: CASSGGQPNSPLHF. CDR3 coding DNA: TGCGCCAGCAGCGGCGGACAGCCCAATTCACCCCTCCACTTT.

The chain is built from TRBV11-3 and TRBJ2-1; TRBD1 aligns across 12 bases. Per the germline V gene, CDR1 is SGHNT and CDR2 is YENEEA. CDR3 length: 16 residues. V lost 5 bases and J lost 7; bases outside the gene matches: 9. CDR3 sequence: CASSGWGTGGGNEQFF. CDR3 nucleotide sequence: TGTGCCAGCAGCGGGTGGGGGACAGGGGGCGGTAATGAGCAGTTCTTC.

The V and J genes are TRBV2 and TRBJ2-2, with 12 bases matching TRBD1. Germline V gene sequence: CDR1 SNHLY, CDR2 FYNNEI. The CDR3 extends over 15 amino acids. V dropped 8 bases and J dropped 7; count of bases not matched to a gene: 8. Written as DNA, the CDR3 is TGTGCCAGCCAGGGGGGACAGGGGGCTGGCGGGGAGCTGTTTTTT. Translation: CASQGGQGAGGELFF.

The sample holds a few counts of this clone. This chain uses TRBV28 with TRBJ2-4; a possible D gene is TRBD2 (7 bases). Looked up from germline, CDR1 is MDHEN and CDR2 is SYDVKM. The CDR3 totals 16 residues. V lost 2 bases, J lost 6 bases, and 17 bases lay in between. CDR3 sequence: CASSLGGAASGNIQYF. Written as DNA, the CDR3 is TGTGCCAGCAGTTTAGGGGGGGCTGCTAGCGGAAACATTCAGTACTTC.

This clone was seen more than once but under ten times. V gene TRBV7-2 combines with J gene TRBJ1-5; D is ambiguous. CDR1 is SGHTA and CDR2 is FQGNSA in the germline V gene. CDR3 length: 14 residues. Trimming took off 2 bases at V and 5 bases at J, with 10 bases between the two ends. This CDR3 reads CASSLREPYQPQHF. The CDR3 nucleotides read TGTGCCAGCAGCTTACGGGAACCCTATCAGCCCCAGCATTTT.